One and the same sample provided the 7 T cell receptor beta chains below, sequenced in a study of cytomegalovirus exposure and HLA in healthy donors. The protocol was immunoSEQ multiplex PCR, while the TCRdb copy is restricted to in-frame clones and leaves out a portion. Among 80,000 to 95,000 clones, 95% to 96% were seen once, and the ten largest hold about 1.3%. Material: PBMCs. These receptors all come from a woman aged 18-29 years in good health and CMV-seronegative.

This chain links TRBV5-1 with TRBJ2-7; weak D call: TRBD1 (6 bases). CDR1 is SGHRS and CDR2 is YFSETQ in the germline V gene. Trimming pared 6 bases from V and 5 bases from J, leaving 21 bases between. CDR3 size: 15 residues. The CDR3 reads CASTPVGHARDEQYF. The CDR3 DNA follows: TGCGCCAGCACCCCGGTGGGACATGCAAGGGACGAGCAGTACTTC.

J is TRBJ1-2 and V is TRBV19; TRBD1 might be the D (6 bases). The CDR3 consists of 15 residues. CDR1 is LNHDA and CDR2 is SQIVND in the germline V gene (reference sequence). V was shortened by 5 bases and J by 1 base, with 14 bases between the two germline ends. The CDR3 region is CASSLGTRLNYGYTF. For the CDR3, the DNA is TGTGCCAGTAGTCTGGGGACAAGACTTAACTATGGCTACACCTTC.

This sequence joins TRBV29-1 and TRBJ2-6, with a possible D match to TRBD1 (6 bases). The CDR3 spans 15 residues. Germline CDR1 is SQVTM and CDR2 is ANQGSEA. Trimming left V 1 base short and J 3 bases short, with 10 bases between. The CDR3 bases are TGCAGCGTTGAAGGACAGGCAGTTGGGGCCAACGTCCTGACTTTC. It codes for CSVEGQAVGANVLTF.

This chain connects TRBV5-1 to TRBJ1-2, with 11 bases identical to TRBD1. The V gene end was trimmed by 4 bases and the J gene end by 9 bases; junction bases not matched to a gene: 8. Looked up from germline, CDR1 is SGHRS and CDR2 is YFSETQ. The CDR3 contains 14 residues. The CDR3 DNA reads TGCGCCAGCAGCCTGGGACAGGGGGAATCCAGCTACACCTTC. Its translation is CASSLGQGESSYTF.

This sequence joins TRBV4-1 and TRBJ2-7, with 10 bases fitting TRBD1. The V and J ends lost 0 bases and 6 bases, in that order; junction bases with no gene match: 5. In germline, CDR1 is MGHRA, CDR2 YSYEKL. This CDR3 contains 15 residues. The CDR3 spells CASSQDLTGGREQYF. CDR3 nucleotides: TGCGCCAGCAGCCAAGACTTGACAGGGGGCCGCGAGCAGTACTTC.

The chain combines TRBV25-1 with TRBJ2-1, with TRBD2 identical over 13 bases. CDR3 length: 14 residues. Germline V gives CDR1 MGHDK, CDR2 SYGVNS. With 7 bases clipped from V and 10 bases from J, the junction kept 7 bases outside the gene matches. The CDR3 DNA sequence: TGTGCCAGCATAGGACTAGCGGGAGCAGGCGAGCAGTTCTTC. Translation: CASIGLAGAGEQFF.

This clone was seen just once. The CDR3 coding sequence is TGCAGCGTTGAGCACAGCAACACCGGGGAGCTGTTTTTT. As protein: CSVEHSNTGELFF. The chain links TRBV29-1 to TRBJ2-2; no clear D. V lost 3 bases and J lost 2, with 7 bases in between. The CDR3 runs to 13 residues. CDR1 SQVTM and CDR2 ANQGSEA come from the germline V gene.